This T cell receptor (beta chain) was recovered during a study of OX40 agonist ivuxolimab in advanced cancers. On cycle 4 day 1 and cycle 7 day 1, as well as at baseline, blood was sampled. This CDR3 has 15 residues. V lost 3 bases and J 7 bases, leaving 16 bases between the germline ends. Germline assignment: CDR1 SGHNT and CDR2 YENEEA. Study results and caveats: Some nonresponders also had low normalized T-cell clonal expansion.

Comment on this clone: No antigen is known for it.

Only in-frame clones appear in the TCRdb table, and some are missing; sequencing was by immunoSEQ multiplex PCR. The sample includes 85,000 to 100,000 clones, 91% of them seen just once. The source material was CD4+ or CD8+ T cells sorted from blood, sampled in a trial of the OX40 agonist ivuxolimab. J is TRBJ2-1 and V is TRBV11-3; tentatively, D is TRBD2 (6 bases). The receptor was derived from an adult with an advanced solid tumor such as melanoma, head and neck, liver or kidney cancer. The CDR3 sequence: CASSFGGAAGNEQFF. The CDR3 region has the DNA TGTGCCAGCAGCTTCGGGGGAGCCGCCGGGAATGAGCAGTTCTTC.